These 20 T cell receptor beta chains came from one sample sequenced in a study of PD-1 blockade in classical Hodgkin lymphoma. TCRdb's table, derived via immunoSEQ multiplex PCR, lists solely in-frame clones and lacks some. The table lists more than 50,000 clones, around 89% of them singletons. Every one of the patients relapsed after autologous stem cell transplantation (brentuximab vedotin exposure was variable). The specimen comprised peripheral blood mononuclear cells (PBMCs), sampled at baseline. The receptor set was obtained from a human donor with classical Hodgkin lymphoma.

J is TRBJ1-2 and V is TRBV7-2; the match to TRBD1 covers 10 bases. This CDR3 comprises 14 residues. The germline V gene encodes CDR1 SGHTA and CDR2 FQGNSA. J was trimmed by 6 bases and V by 2 bases; bases with no gene match: 3. CDR3 DNA sequence: TGTGCCAGCAGCTTACCCGGGACAGGGGATGGCTACACCTTC. Amino acids: CASSLPGTGDGYTF. Complete variable domain (other parts from reference TRBV7-2 and TRBJ1-2): GAGVSQSPSNKVTEKGKDVELRCDPISGHTALYWYRQSLGQGLEFLIYFQGNSAPDKSGLPSDRFSAERTGGSVSTLTIQRTQQEDSAVYLCASSLPGTGDGYTFGSGTRLTVV.

The J gene is TRBJ2-1, the V gene TRBV30, with D possibly TRBD2 on 5 matching bases. The CDR3 runs to 14 residues. V lost 5 bases, J lost 0 bases, and 11 bases lay in between. Looked up from germline, CDR1 is GTSNPN and CDR2 is SVGIG (reference sequence). The CDR3 region has the DNA TGTGCCTGGGGGAGCCAGAGCTCCTACAATGAGCAGTTCTTC. Residues: CAWGSQSSYNEQFF.

This chain uses TRBV30 with TRBJ1-2; D unresolved. Germline values: CDR1 GTSNPN, CDR2 SVGIG (reference sequence). CDR3 length: 12 residues. V lost 8 bases, J lost 4 bases, and 14 bases lay in between. CDR3 DNA sequence: TGTGCCAGAGACACCCGGGGCTATGGCTACACCTTC. Translated, it gives CARDTRGYGYTF.

V is TRBV19 and J is TRBJ1-6, with D perhaps TRBD1 (6 bases). The germline gives CDR1 LNHDA, CDR2 SQIVND (reference sequence). This CDR3 is built from 17 residues. V gave up 5 bases and J gave up 6 bases, with 20 bases separating them. DNA of the CDR3: TGTGCCAGTAGTGCTAATCCCGGGACACCTCTTAATTCACCCCTCCACTTT. Its protein is CASSANPGTPLNSPLHF.

The chain has TRBV7-9 and TRBJ1-1; 7 bases map to TRBD1. Germline lookup yields CDR1 SEHNR and CDR2 FQNEAQ (reference sequence). This CDR3 is built from 14 residues. J was trimmed by 2 bases and V by 11 bases; bases with no gene match: 11. The CDR3: CAAAFPGGNTEAFF. The CDR3 nucleotides are TGTGCCGCCGCATTCCCAGGGGGTAACACTGAAGCTTTCTTT.

The chain joins TRBV7-9 to TRBJ2-6, with no clear D. V dropped 4 bases and J dropped 2 bases, with 15 bases sitting between them. The germline gives CDR1 SEHNR, CDR2 FQNEAQ (reference sequence). The CDR3 covers 17 residues. The CDR3 DNA is TGTGCCAGCAGCTCGCCCGGACGGCCCCCTGGGGCCAACGTCCTGACTTTC. Residues: CASSSPGRPPGANVLTF.

The CDR3 loop is CASSEGLAISNEQFF. The CDR3 DNA is TGTGCCAGCAGTGAAGGACTAGCTATTAGTAATGAGCAGTTCTTC. The chain employs TRBV6-1 and TRBJ2-1, with 7 bases that match TRBD2. Germline trimming cut 1 base from V and 7 bases from J; bases unmatched to any gene: 7. Germline CDR1 and CDR2: MNHNS and SASEGT. CDR3 length: 15 residues.

This clone was found once. The chain is built from TRBV2 and TRBJ1-2, with D perhaps matching TRBD1 (6 bases). CDR3 length equals 15 residues. Germline CDR1 SNHLY, CDR2 FYNNEI. V was shortened by 4 bases and J by 2 bases, with 14 bases between the two germline ends. The CDR3 here is CASSAARGGNYGYTF. The CDR3 DNA sequence: TGTGCCAGCAGTGCCGCCAGGGGAGGGAACTATGGCTACACCTTC.

The chain is built from TRBV7-9 and TRBJ1-1; no firm D call. CDR3 length: 16 amino acids. V lost 5 bases and J 3 bases, leaving 19 bases between the germline ends. Germline V gene data show CDR1 as SEHNR and CDR2 as FQNEAQ (reference sequence). CDR3: CASSLTSGTGHTEAFF. CDR3 DNA sequence: TGTGCCAGCAGCCTCACCAGTGGTACTGGGCACACTGAAGCTTTCTTT.

The chain couples TRBV10-1 to TRBJ1-1; D might be TRBD1 (5 bases). V dropped 5 bases and J dropped 4 bases, with 11 bases sitting between them. Germline V gives CDR1 WNHNN, CDR2 SYGVQD (reference sequence). The CDR3 covers 13 residues. The CDR3 DNA reads as TGCGCCAGCAGTCCCGGGGCGAGCACTGAAGCTTTCTTT. The encoded protein is CASSPGASTEAFF.

This chain connects TRBV6-5 to TRBJ2-7, with 8 bases fitting TRBD1. The CDR3 length is 12 residues. Germline CDR1 reads MNHEY; CDR2 reads SVGAGI. V was pared by 7 bases and J by 6 bases, with 5 bases of the junction left unmatched. The CDR3 DNA reads TGTGCCAGCAAACAGGGGGGACCCGAGCAGTACTTC. Protein product: CASKQGGPEQYF.

The rearrangement links TRBV2 to TRBJ1-3; D might be TRBD1 (6 bases). Germline CDR1 is SNHLY and CDR2 is FYNNEI. The CDR3 has 15 residues. Trimming shortened V by 10 bases and J by 0 bases, and 16 bases separated the two germline ends. This chain's CDR3 is CAKQGSIFSGNTIYF. The CDR3 bases are TGTGCCAAGCAGGGGAGTATCTTCTCTGGAAACACCATATATTTT.

The chain carries TRBV7-9 and TRBJ2-7, with unresolved D. Germline V gene data show CDR1 as SEHNR and CDR2 as FQNEAQ (reference sequence). The CDR3 has 13 amino acids. The V end lost 4 bases, the J end lost 1 base, and 8 bases lay between the germline ends. The CDR3 DNA sequence: TGTGCCAGCAGCTCTGTCGTGTCCTACGAGCAGTACTTC. Translating it yields CASSSVVSYEQYF.

This clone was found once. The chain recombines TRBV19 with TRBJ2-1; 7 bases agree with TRBD1. J was trimmed by 2 bases and V by 7 bases; bases with no gene match: 5. Germline CDR1 and CDR2: LNHDA and SQIVND (reference sequence). CDR3 length equals 14 residues. DNA for the CDR3: TGTGCCAGTAATGCCGGGACAGCCTACAATGAGCAGTTCTTC. Its translation: CASNAGTAYNEQFF.

The chain is built from TRBV30 and TRBJ2-5; D is undetermined. Germline-derived CDR1 and CDR2 are GTSNPN and SVGIG (reference sequence). V lost 2 bases and J lost 5, with 12 bases in between. This CDR3 has 13 residues. The DNA of the CDR3 is TGTGCCTGGAGTCCTAATATGGGGGAGACCCAGTACTTC. Protein sequence: CAWSPNMGETQYF.

The chain combines TRBV6-1 with TRBJ1-2, with D unresolved. The ends were cut back, 7 bases at V and 8 bases at J, with 14 bases in the middle. Germline V lookup: CDR1 MNHNS, CDR2 SASEGT. The CDR3 sequence is 12 residues long. CDR3 in DNA: TGTGCCAGCAAAGCAGGAACCCAAGGCTACACCTTC. Its protein product is CASKAGTQGYTF.

This clone has more than one count but fewer than ten. The chain links TRBV29-1 to TRBJ1-4; D remains ambiguous. CDR1 and CDR2 (germline): SQVTM, ANQGSEA. V gave up 2 bases and J gave up 6 bases, with 10 bases separating them. The CDR3 length is 13 residues. The CDR3 sequence: CSVERQYDEKLFF. The DNA of the CDR3 is TGCAGCGTTGAACGGCAGTACGATGAAAAACTGTTTTTT.

J is TRBJ2-6 and V is TRBV19; D perhaps matches TRBD1 (6 bases). Germline V gives CDR1 LNHDA, CDR2 SQIVND (reference sequence). The CDR3 is 22 amino acids. V was trimmed by 11 bases and J by 2 bases, leaving 37 bases between them. This chain's CDR3 is CAHEGEWDTGIFLVTGANVLTF. Here the CDR3 DNA reads TGTGCCCACGAAGGGGAGTGGGACACCGGTATTTTTTTGGTAACTGGGGCCAACGTCCTGACTTTC.

The chain employs TRBV10-3 and TRBJ2-7, with D perhaps TRBD1 or TRBD2 (5 bases each). Germline CDR1 and CDR2: ENHRY and SYGVKD. V was trimmed by 2 bases and J by 0 bases, leaving 8 bases between them. The CDR3 length is 14 residues. Here the CDR3 DNA reads TGTGCCATCAGTGAGAGGGACGGCTCCTACGAGCAGTACTTC. This translates into CAISERDGSYEQYF.

The chain links TRBV5-4 to TRBJ2-1, with 9 nucleotides matching TRBD2. The CDR3 loop spans 14 amino acids. The junction had 4 bases not matched to a gene; V was cut back by 0 bases and J by 9 bases. CDR1 is SGHNT and CDR2 is YYREEE in the germline V gene (reference sequence). The chain's CDR3 is CASSLALAGSEQFF. The CDR3 nucleotides are TGTGCCAGCAGCTTGGCTCTAGCGGGATCTGAGCAGTTCTTC.